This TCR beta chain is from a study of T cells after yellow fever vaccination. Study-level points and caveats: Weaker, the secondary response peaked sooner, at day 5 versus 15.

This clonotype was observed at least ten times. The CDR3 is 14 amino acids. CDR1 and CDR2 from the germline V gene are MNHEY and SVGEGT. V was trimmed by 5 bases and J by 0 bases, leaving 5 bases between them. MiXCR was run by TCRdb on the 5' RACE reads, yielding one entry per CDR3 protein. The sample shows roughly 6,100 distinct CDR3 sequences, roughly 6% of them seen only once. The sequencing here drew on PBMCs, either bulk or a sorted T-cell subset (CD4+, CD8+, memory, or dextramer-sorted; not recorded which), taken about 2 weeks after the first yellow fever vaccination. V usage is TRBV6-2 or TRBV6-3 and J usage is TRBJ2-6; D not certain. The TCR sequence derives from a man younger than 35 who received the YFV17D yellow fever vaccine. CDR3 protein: CASSPDSGANVLTF. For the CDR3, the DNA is TGTGCCAGCAGTCCAGACTCTGGGGCCAACGTCCTGACTTTC.